This T cell receptor (beta chain) was obtained from a study of cytomegalovirus exposure and HLA in healthy donors. This clone has more than one count but fewer than ten. Its target is not known. Researchers ran the PCR with 60 Vbeta and 13 Jbeta primers. The data were produced by immunoSEQ multiplex PCR, yet TCRdb's version contains in-frame clones alone and is incomplete. The sample contains 150,000 to 200,000 clones, less than 85% of which appear only once. The study's findings and limits: Roughly uniform sequencing depth across donors was assumed, possibly incorrectly.

The CDR3 contains 15 residues. The germline CDR1 and CDR2 sequences are SNHLY and FYNNEI. V gave up 2 bases and J gave up 8 bases; unmatched junction bases: 11. The chain combines TRBV2 with TRBJ1-2; 7 bases line up with TRBD1. Material: PBMCs. The origin of this receptor is a male donor in good health and CMV-seronegative. The CDR3 reads CASSENLDRALGYTF. CDR3 DNA sequence: TGTGCCAGCAGTGAAAATTTAGACAGGGCCTTAGGCTACACCTTC.